The rows below give T cell receptor beta chains drawn from one sample of a study of T-cell memory formation after mild COVID-19. TCRdb redid the calling of the 5' RACE reads with MiXCR, one entry per CDR3 protein. There are 550,000 to 700,000 distinct CDR3 sequences in the sample; under 20% occur only once, and 12% lies in the top ten. The sequencing sample was made of PBMCs or a T cell subset sorted from them (not recorded which). These receptors were collected from an adult woman who had mild COVID-19 (a few samples of this study predate the infection). Cell type and time point are not known. The CDR3 runs from the conserved cysteine through the conserved F or W. The order of the fields is V gene, J gene, CDR3 protein.

TRBV9	TRBJ2-1	CASSYSMTASYNEQFF
TRBV7-9	TRBJ1-1	CASSSPDRTSMEDTEAFF
TRBV5-8	TRBJ2-3	CASSLRGLAGIASTDTQYF
TRBV5-1	TRBJ2-7	CASSLAGRGSSYEQYF
TRBV20-1	TRBJ2-7	CSARELAGTYEQYF
TRBV5-6	TRBJ2-5	CASRSSGDYQETQYF
TRBV28	TRBJ2-1	CASSTSGRVDEQFF
TRBV21-1	TRBJ2-7	CASPLVSAYEQYF
TRBV24-1	TRBJ2-2	CATSDNSGVNTGELFF
TRBV20-1	TRBJ2-7	CSPKQGNEQYF
TRBV21-1	TRBJ1-2	CASSKVGQGLEGGYTF
TRBV12-3/TRBV12-4	TRBJ2-1	CASSFWVSAYNEQFF
TRBV20-1	TRBJ2-7	CSAALAGGPREQYF
TRBV7-3	TRBJ1-4	CASSSPPATNEKLFF
TRBV30	TRBJ2-7	CAWSIDRAFYEQYF
TRBV12-3/TRBV12-4	TRBJ1-1	CASSLGNEAFF
TRBV27	TRBJ1-2	CASSLSTGVGYTF
TRBV20-1	TRBJ2-3	CSAPHELGTDTQYF
TRBV5-1	TRBJ2-3	CASIPEGVGTDTQYF
TRBV5-1	TRBJ2-7	CASSLDGTPSYEQYF
TRBV24-1	TRBJ1-1	CATGDVNTEAFF
TRBV12-3/TRBV12-4	TRBJ2-5	CASSGTTQETQYF
TRBV7-9	TRBJ1-2	CASSPDTVYGYTF
TRBV20-1	TRBJ1-1	CSARGFDGADTEAFF
TRBV7-8	TRBJ1-5	CASSLASVQPQHF
TRBV3-1	TRBJ2-5	CASSQLAGGKETQYF
TRBV27	TRBJ1-6	CASSRTGGGSPLHF
TRBV6-6	TRBJ1-1	CASRPTGGRTEAFF
TRBV24-1	TRBJ1-2	CATSDSDSMGYTF
TRBV9	TRBJ1-2	CASSVADIKNYGYTF
TRBV5-1	TRBJ2-5	CASSLKQGRETQYF
TRBV15	TRBJ2-7	CATSEVGGWLYEQYF
TRBV7-2	TRBJ1-5	CASSSVVGSNQPQHF
TRBV4-2	TRBJ2-7	CASSLSGTGNYEQYF
TRBV14	TRBJ2-7	CASSGGGSPYEQYF
TRBV10-3	TRBJ2-1	CAISSTYNEQFF